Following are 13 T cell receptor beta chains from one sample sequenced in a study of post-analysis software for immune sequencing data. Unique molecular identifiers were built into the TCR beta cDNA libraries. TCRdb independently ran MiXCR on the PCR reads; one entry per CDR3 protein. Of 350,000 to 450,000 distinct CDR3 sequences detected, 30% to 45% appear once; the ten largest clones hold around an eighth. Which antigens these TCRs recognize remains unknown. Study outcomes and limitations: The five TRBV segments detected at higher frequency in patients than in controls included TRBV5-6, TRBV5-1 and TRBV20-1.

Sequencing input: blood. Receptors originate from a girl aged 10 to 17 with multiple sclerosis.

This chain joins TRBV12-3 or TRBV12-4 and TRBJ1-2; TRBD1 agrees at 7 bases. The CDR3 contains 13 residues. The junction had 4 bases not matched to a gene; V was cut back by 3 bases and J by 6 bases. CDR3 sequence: CASSLTGCNGYTF. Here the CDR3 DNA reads TGTGCCAGCAGTTTGACAGGGTGCAATGGCTACACCTTC.

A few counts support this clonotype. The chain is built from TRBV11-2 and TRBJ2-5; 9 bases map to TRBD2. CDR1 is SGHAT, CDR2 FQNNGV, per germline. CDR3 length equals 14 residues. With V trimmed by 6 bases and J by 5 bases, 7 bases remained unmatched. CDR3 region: CASSWLAGTETQYF. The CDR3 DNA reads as TGTGCCAGCAGTTGGCTAGCGGGGACGGAGACCCAGTACTTC.

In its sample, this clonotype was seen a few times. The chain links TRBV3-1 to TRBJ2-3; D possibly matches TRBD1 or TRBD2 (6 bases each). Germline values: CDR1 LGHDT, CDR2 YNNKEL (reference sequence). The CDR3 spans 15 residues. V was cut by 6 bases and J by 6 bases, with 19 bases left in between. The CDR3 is CASSPSYRDSDTQYF. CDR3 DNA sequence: TGTGCCAGCAGTCCGTCATACAGGGACTCGGATACGCAGTATTTT.

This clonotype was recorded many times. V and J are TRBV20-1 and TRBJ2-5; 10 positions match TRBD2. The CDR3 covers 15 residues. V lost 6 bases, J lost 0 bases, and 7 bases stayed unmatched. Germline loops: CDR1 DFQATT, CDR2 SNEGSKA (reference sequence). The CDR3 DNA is TGCAGTGCGATAGCGGGGGGCACCCACCAAGAGACCCAGTACTTC. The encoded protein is CSAIAGGTHQETQYF.

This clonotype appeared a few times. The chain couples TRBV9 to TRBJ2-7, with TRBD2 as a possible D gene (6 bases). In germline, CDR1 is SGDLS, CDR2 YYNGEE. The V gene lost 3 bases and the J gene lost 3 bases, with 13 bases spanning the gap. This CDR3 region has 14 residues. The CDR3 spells CASSAAVGGYEQYF. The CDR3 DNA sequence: TGTGCCAGCAGCGCCGCGGTCGGGGGCTACGAGCAGTACTTC.

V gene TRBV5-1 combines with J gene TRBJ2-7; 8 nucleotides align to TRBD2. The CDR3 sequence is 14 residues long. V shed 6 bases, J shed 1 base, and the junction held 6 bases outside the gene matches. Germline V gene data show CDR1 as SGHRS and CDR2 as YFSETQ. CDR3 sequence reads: CASKRAGESYEQYF. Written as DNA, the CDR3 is TGCGCCAGCAAACGAGCGGGGGAATCCTACGAGCAGTACTTC.

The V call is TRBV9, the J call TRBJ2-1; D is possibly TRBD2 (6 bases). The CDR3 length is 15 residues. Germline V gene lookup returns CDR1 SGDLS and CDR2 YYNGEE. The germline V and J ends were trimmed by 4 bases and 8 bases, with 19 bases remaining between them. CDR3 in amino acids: CASSPGWGDRDEQFF. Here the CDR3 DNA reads TGTGCCAGCAGCCCAGGGTGGGGGGACCGGGATGAGCAGTTCTTC.

The CDR3 sequence is CASSLGTLSLNTEAFF. CDR3 sequence (DNA): TGTGCCAGCTCACTAGGGACGCTTAGTCTGAACACTGAAGCTTTCTTT. The rearrangement links TRBV18 to TRBJ1-1, with D possibly matching TRBD1 (5 bases). CDR1 and CDR2 from the germline V gene are KGHSH and LQKENI. The CDR3 spans 16 residues. With 4 bases removed from V and 0 bases from J, the gap between germline ends came to 15 bases.

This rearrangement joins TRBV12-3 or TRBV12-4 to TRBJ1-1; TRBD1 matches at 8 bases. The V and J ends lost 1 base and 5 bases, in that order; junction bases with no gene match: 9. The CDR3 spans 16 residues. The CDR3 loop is CASSLGQGLLGTEAFF. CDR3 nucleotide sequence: TGTGCCAGCAGTTTAGGACAGGGGCTCCTGGGAACTGAAGCTTTCTTT.

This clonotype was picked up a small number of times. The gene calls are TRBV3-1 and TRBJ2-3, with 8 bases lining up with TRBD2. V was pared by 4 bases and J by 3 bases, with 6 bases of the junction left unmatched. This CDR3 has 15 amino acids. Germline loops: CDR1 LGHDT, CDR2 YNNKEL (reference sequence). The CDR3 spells CASSPRGGATDTQYF. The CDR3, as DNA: TGTGCCAGCAGCCCACGGGGGGGGGCAACAGATACGCAGTATTTT.

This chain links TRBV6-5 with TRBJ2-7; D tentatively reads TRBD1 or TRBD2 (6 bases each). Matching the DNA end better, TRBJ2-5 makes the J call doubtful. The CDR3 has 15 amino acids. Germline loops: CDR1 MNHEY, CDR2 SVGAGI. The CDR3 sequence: CASSYRGASRETQYF. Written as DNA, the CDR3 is TGTGCCAGCAGTTACAGGGGGGCCAGTAGGGAGACCCAGTACTTC.

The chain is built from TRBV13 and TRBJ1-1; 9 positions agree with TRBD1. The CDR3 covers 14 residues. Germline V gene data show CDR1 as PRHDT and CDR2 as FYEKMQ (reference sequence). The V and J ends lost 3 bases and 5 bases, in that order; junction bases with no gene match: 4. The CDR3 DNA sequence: TGTGCCAGCAGCTTTGGGACAGGGAGGACTGAAGCTTTCTTT. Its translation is CASSFGTGRTEAFF.

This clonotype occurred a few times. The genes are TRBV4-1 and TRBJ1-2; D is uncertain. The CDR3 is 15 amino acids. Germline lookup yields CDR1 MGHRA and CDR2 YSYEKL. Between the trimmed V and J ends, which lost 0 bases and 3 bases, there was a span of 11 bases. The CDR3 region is CASSQDLVKDYGYTF. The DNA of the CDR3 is TGCGCCAGCAGCCAAGATCTTGTGAAGGACTATGGCTACACCTTC.